This T cell receptor (beta chain) is from a study of prognosis after radiotherapy for stage I lung cancer. In the study overall: Patient ages ran from roughly 53 to 90, with a median of around 70 years, and the group had some 13 men and 6 women.

This clonotype was picked up many times. Germline V gives CDR1 SGHRS, CDR2 YFSETQ. CDR3 length: 14 amino acids. Trimming shortened V by 0 bases and J by 4 bases, and 10 bases separated the two germline ends. Two-round multiplex PCR, the amplification method, yielded TCR beta CDR3 from genomic DNA. The use of primers specific to each TRBV and TRBJ gene characterized first-round PCR. TCRdb re-derived calls from the multiplex PCR reads in MiXCR, one entry per CDR3 protein. Of fewer than 15,000 distinct CDR3 sequences listed, around 50% were seen once; the top ten hold 25% to 35%. The TCR was taken from a donor over 45 with non-small cell lung cancer. The sample was PBMCs, taken before or after stereotactic body radiation therapy (not recorded which). This chain connects TRBV5-1 to TRBJ2-5; D is uncertain. This chain's CDR3 is CASSLGGVRETQYF. The CDR3 coding sequence is TGCGCCAGCAGCTTGGGAGGTGTTCGAGAGACCCAGTACTTC. Using reference TRBV5-1 and TRBJ2-5 for the parts outside the CDR3, the full variable domain is KAGVTQTPRYLIKTRGQQVTLSCSPISGHRSVSWYQQTPGQGLQFLFEYFSETQRNKGNFPGRFSGRQFSNSRSEMNVSTLELGDSALYLCASSLGGVRETQYFGPGTRLLVL.